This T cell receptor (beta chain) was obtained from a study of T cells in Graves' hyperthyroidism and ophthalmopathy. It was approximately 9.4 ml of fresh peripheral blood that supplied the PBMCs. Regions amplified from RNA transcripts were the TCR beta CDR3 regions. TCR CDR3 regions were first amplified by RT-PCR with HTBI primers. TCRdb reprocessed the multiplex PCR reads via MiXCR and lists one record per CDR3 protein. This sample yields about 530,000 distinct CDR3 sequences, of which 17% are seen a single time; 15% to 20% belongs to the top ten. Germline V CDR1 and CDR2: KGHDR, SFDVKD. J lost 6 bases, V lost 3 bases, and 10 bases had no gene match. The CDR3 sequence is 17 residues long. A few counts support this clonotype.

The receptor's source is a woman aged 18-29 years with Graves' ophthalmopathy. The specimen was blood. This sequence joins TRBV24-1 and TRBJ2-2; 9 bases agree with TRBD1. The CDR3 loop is CATSDLRRDREAGELFF. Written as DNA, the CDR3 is TGTGCCACCAGTGATCTCCGCCGGGACAGGGAGGCCGGGGAGCTGTTTTTT.